Below are 3 T cell receptor beta chains sequenced from a single sample in a study of prognosis after radiotherapy for stage I lung cancer. Amplification of TCR beta CDR3 from genomic DNA used two-round multiplex PCR. Initially, in first-round PCR, primers specific to each TRBV and TRBJ gene were used. TCRdb re-analysed the multiplex PCR reads in MiXCR, keeping a single row per CDR3 protein. The data show about 15,000 distinct CDR3 sequences, with 30% to 40% seen just once and roughly 23% held by the top ten. Sequencing used PBMCs, obtained before or after stereotactic body radiation therapy (not recorded which). The receptors derive from a donor over 45 with non-small cell lung cancer.

This chain joins TRBV5-1 and TRBJ1-4; D is uncertain. The CDR3 is 15 residues long. Trimming took 4 bases from V and 7 from J, leaving 17 bases between them. CDR1 SGHRS and CDR2 YFSETQ come from the germline V gene. The CDR3 DNA reads TGCGCCAGCAGCGCTGTTGTGGCATCGGGTGAAAAACTGTTTTTT. This codes for CASSAVVASGEKLFF. Full variable domain (rest looked up from reference TRBV5-1 and TRBJ1-4): KAGVTQTPRYLIKTRGQQVTLSCSPISGHRSVSWYQQTPGQGLQFLFEYFSETQRNKGNFPGRFSGRQFSNSRSEMNVSTLELGDSALYLCASSAVVASGEKLFFGSGTQLSVL.

Notes on this clonotype: A much larger clone is a single base away; this may be a read error. The DNA is omitted, as the CDR3 cannot be located on it reliably, and the CDR3 follows TCRdb's listing. The V call is TRBV6-5, the J call TRBJ2-2. CDR1 is MNHEY, CDR2 SVGAGI, per germline. Both ends counted, the CDR3 spans 14 residues. CDR3 amino acids: CASSYGFGAGELFF.

This clonotype was picked up many times. V gene TRBV7-9 combines with J gene TRBJ2-7; D gene uncertain. CDR1 and CDR2 (germline): SEHNR, FQNEAQ (reference sequence). The V end lost 2 bases, the J end lost 3 bases, and 11 bases lay between the germline ends. This CDR3 contains 14 residues. The CDR3 region has the DNA TGTGCCAGCAGCTTAATTTCGACACACTACGAGCAGTACTTC. Translating it yields CASSLISTHYEQYF. The whole variable domain, remainder taken from reference TRBV7-9 and TRBJ2-7, is DTGVSQNPRHKITKRGQNVTFRCDPISEHNRLYWYRQTLGQGPEFLTYFQNEAQLEKSRLLSDRFSAERPKGSFSTLEIQRTEQGDSAMYLCASSLISTHYEQYFGPGTRLTVT.